This TCR beta chain was sequenced for a study of T cell responses to AZD1222 COVID-19 vaccine. This CDR3 spans 16 amino acids. V was shortened by 0 bases and J by 11 bases, with 23 bases between the two germline ends. Germline V gives CDR1 SGHKS, CDR2 YYEKEE (reference sequence). Here immunoSEQ multiplex PCR was the method, and the copy in TCRdb shows in-frame clones only, minus some. The sample includes under 200,000 clones, around 95% seen only once; the top ten take approximately 0.6%. The specimen was peripheral blood, collected on day 0 of AZD1222 vaccination. This chain joins TRBV5-5 and TRBJ1-1; D is undetermined. The TCR originated in an adult in good health. CDR3 protein: CASSLAGEGHHGEAFF. The DNA for the CDR3 is TGTGCCAGCAGCTTGGCCGGTGAAGGCCACCACGGAGAGGCTTTCTTT.